One T cell receptor beta chain is described in this entry. The antigen is unknown. The sample belongs to a study of OX40 agonist ivuxolimab in advanced cancers. General study points: CD4+ and CD8+ blood T cells expanded clonally by week 6 at 0.1 to 3.0 mg/kg.

The timepoints at which blood was sampled were baseline, cycle 4 day 1, and cycle 7 day 1. Clones were sequenced by immunoSEQ multiplex PCR, and TCRdb holds only the in-frame ones, with some missing. The table lists fewer than 100,000 clones, over 90% of them singletons. The V gene's germline CDR1 is LNHDA and CDR2 SQIVND (reference sequence). Trimming removed 2 bases at V and 2 bases at J, with 7 bases between. This CDR3 contains 13 residues. Sequencing used CD4+ or CD8+ T cells sorted from blood, obtained in a trial of the OX40 agonist ivuxolimab. The chain has TRBV19 and TRBJ2-7; D remains ambiguous. This TCR was recovered from an adult with an advanced solid tumor such as melanoma, head and neck, liver or kidney cancer. The CDR3 nucleotides are TGTGCCAGTAGTATAACACCTACCTACGAGCAGTACTTC. Translated: CASSITPTYEQYF.